The 27 T cell receptor beta chains presented below share a single source sample, sequenced in a study of shared clonotypes between healthy human individuals. The naive CD8 population came from CD45RO-negative cells selected for CCR7, without terminally differentiated effector memory CD45RA+ cells. Here immunoSEQ multiplex PCR was the method, and the copy in TCRdb shows in-frame clones only, minus some. This table holds some 600,000 clones, around 96% found once. Sequenced: naive CD8+ T cells sorted from blood. Every receptor here comes from a woman aged 25-40 years in good health.

This chain joins TRBV6-1 and TRBJ1-2; 9 bases match TRBD1. Germline V gene lookup returns CDR1 MNHNS and CDR2 SASEGT. With 3 bases clipped from V and 8 bases from J, the junction kept 7 bases outside the gene matches. This CDR3 is 14 amino acids long. The CDR3 DNA reads as TGTGCCAGCAGTGATCCCGGGACAGGGATCGGCTACACCTTC. It translates to CASSDPGTGIGYTF.

On this clone itself: In the same sample, other DNA sequences code for this CDR3. V gene TRBV27 combines with J gene TRBJ2-1, with TRBD2 identical over 11 bases. CDR3 size: 14 residues. The germline V gene encodes CDR1 MNHEY and CDR2 SMNVEV (reference sequence). V gave up 2 bases and J gave up 8 bases; unmatched junction bases: 2. The CDR3 bases are TGTGCCAGCAGTTTAACTAGCGGGAGCCATGAGCAGTTCTTC. This sequence encodes CASSLTSGSHEQFF.

In the case of this clone: At the DNA level, this CDR3 is encoded by other sequences in the same sample as well. The chain couples TRBV27 to TRBJ1-1, with D unresolved. Germline CDR1 and CDR2: MNHEY and SMNVEV (reference sequence). V lost 2 bases, J lost 6 bases, and 13 bases lay in between. CDR3 length: 14 amino acids. CDR3 protein: CASSLRGRVSEAFF. The CDR3 nucleotides read TGTGCCAGCAGTTTAAGAGGGCGGGTCTCTGAAGCTTTCTTT.

The rearrangement joins TRBV28 to TRBJ2-1; 9 positions agree with TRBD2. CDR3 length equals 16 residues. The V gene end was trimmed by 6 bases and the J gene end by 0 bases; junction bases not matched to a gene: 6. From germline, CDR1 is MDHEN and CDR2 SYDVKM. CDR3 sequence (DNA): TGTGCCAGCAGCGAACTAGCGGGCCCCTCCTACAATGAGCAGTTCTTC. Protein product: CASSELAGPSYNEQFF.

The CDR3 loop reads CASSLNSLAEAFF. In DNA, the CDR3 is TGTGCCAGCAGCTTGAACAGTCTCGCTGAAGCTTTCTTT. V is TRBV13 and J is TRBJ1-1; D not resolved. The CDR3 consists of 13 residues. Trimming removed 3 bases from V and 6 bases from J, with 11 bases in between. Germline CDR1 reads PRHDT; CDR2 reads FYEKMQ (reference sequence). The variable domain in full, with the rest retrieved from reference TRBV13 and TRBJ1-1, is AAGVIQSPRHLIKEKRETATLKCYPIPRHDTVYWYQQGPGQDPQFLISFYEKMQSDKGSIPDRFSAQQFSDYHSELNMSSLELGDSALYFCASSLNSLAEAFFGQGTRLTVV.

The V and J genes are TRBV11-2 and TRBJ2-1, with D tentatively TRBD1 (5 bases). This CDR3 spans 16 amino acids. Looked up from germline, CDR1 is SGHAT and CDR2 is FQNNGV. The V end was cut by 0 bases, the J end by 3 bases, with 12 bases between. The CDR3 DNA reads TGTGCCAGCAGCTTAGATCCACAGGTCCTCTACAATGAGCAGTTCTTC. The encoded protein is CASSLDPQVLYNEQFF.

The chain uses TRBV7-9 and TRBJ1-2; maybe TRBD1 (5 bases). The germline V and J ends were trimmed by 5 bases and 7 bases, with 17 bases remaining between them. Per germline, CDR1 SEHNR and CDR2 FQNEAQ (reference sequence). CDR3 size: 14 residues. The CDR3 sequence: CASSGIGEVPGYTF. The DNA for the CDR3 is TGTGCCAGCAGCGGTATAGGGGAGGTACCTGGCTACACCTTC. The full variable domain, completed using reference TRBV7-9 and TRBJ1-2, is DTGVSQNPRHKITKRGQNVTFRCDPISEHNRLYWYRQTLGQGPEFLTYFQNEAQLEKSRLLSDRFSAERPKGSFSTLEIQRTEQGDSAMYLCASSGIGEVPGYTFGSGTRLTVV.

The genes are TRBV28 and TRBJ2-4; 9 bases align to TRBD2. J was trimmed by 7 bases and V by 5 bases; bases with no gene match: 9. The CDR3 loop spans 15 amino acids. Germline CDR1 is MDHEN and CDR2 is SYDVKM. The CDR3 region is CASSPLAGNFNIQYF. The CDR3 nucleotides read TGTGCCAGCAGTCCTCTAGCGGGAAACTTCAACATTCAGTACTTC.

The chain combines TRBV5-1 with TRBJ2-2; 11 bases match TRBD2. CDR3 length: 17 residues. The ends lost 4 bases at V and 0 bases at J; junction bases unmatched: 5. CDR1 is SGHRS, CDR2 YFSETQ, per germline. For the CDR3, the DNA is TGCGCCAGCAGCACGTCGACTAGCGGGGCGAACACCGGGGAGCTGTTTTTT. Translation: CASSTSTSGANTGELFF. Full variable domain (missing parts from reference TRBV5-1 and TRBJ2-2): KAGVTQTPRYLIKTRGQQVTLSCSPISGHRSVSWYQQTPGQGLQFLFEYFSETQRNKGNFPGRFSGRQFSNSRSEMNVSTLELGDSALYLCASSTSTSGANTGELFFGEGSRLTVL.

This clone was observed a few times. The V and J genes are TRBV19 and TRBJ1-1, with a tentative D call TRBD1 (6 bases). CDR1 LNHDA and CDR2 SQIVND come from the germline V gene (reference sequence). V was cut by 5 bases and J by 6 bases, with 13 bases left in between. The CDR3 loop spans 13 amino acids. CDR3 in DNA: TGTGCCAGTAGTGCATGGACAGAGTCTGAAGCTTTCTTT. Translation gives CASSAWTESEAFF.

DNA for the CDR3: TGTGCCAGCAGCCTCAGCACGGAAAGCAATCAGCCCCAGCATTTT. Protein: CASSLSTESNQPQHF. The chain employs TRBV11-2 and TRBJ1-5, with D hard to call. The V end was cut by 5 bases, the J end by 1 base, with 12 bases between. The CDR3 length is 15 residues. Germline lookup yields CDR1 SGHAT and CDR2 FQNNGV.

The chain has TRBV29-1 and TRBJ2-1, with D tentatively TRBD2 (5 bases). The V gene lost 2 bases and the J gene lost 4 bases, with 12 bases spanning the gap. The CDR3 totals 14 residues. Per germline, CDR1 SQVTM and CDR2 ANQGSEA. The CDR3 region is CSVEFGLSYNEQFF. The DNA of the CDR3 is TGCAGCGTTGAATTTGGACTTTCATACAATGAGCAGTTCTTC.

Remarks on this clone: Other DNA sequences of this sample code for an identical CDR3. This chain links TRBV27 with TRBJ2-7; D gene ambiguous. The ends were cut back, 8 bases at V and 3 bases at J, with 5 bases in the middle. Germline values: CDR1 MNHEY, CDR2 SMNVEV (reference sequence). The CDR3 totals 10 residues. Here the CDR3 reads CASGIYEQYF. CDR3 nucleotides: TGTGCCAGCGGTATCTACGAGCAGTACTTC.

The chain has TRBV7-8 and TRBJ2-5; D perhaps matches TRBD1 (6 bases). Germline lookup yields CDR1 SGHVS and CDR2 FQNEAQ. The V gene lost 3 bases and the J gene lost 5 bases, with 16 bases spanning the gap. The CDR3 loop spans 15 amino acids. CDR3 DNA sequence: TGTGCCAGCAGCTTCCCCGGGACACCTAAGGAGACCCAGTACTTC. Protein product: CASSFPGTPKETQYF.

The genes are TRBV2 and TRBJ1-5, with D hard to call. V shed 1 base and J shed 0 bases, with 10 bases lying between them. The germline V gene has CDR1 SNHLY and CDR2 FYNNEI. The CDR3 extends over 16 amino acids. The CDR3 loop reads CASSEVWTDSNQPQHF. The CDR3 DNA is TGTGCCAGCAGTGAAGTTTGGACCGATAGCAATCAGCCCCAGCATTTT.

This clone has a single count. V is TRBV28 and J is TRBJ2-3, with D maybe TRBD2 (6 bases). Looked up from germline, CDR1 is MDHEN and CDR2 is SYDVKM. The CDR3 covers 15 residues. Trimming removed 2 bases from V and 0 bases from J, with 9 bases in between. CDR3 amino acids: CASSLSGWSTDTQYF. CDR3 nucleotides: TGTGCCAGCAGTTTAAGCGGGTGGAGCACAGATACGCAGTATTTT.

The chain couples TRBV7-2 to TRBJ2-7, with 8 positions matching TRBD2. Germline CDR1 is SGHTA and CDR2 is FQGNSA. J lost 4 bases, V lost 2 bases, and 10 bases had no gene match. The CDR3 contains 16 residues. CDR3 loop: CASSLTGGAEDYEQYF. DNA of the CDR3: TGTGCCAGCAGCTTAACCGGGGGGGCGGAAGATTACGAGCAGTACTTC.

V and J are TRBV4-1 and TRBJ1-5, with D maybe TRBD1 (5 bases). V was trimmed by 4 bases and J by 2 bases, leaving 9 bases between them. This CDR3 comprises 14 residues. Looked up from germline, CDR1 is MGHRA and CDR2 is YSYEKL. The CDR3 DNA follows: TGCGCCAGCAGCCGGGGGGTTGGCAATCAGCCCCAGCATTTT. This gives the protein CASSRGVGNQPQHF.

In DNA form, the CDR3 reads TGTGCCAGCAGCTTCGGCAGCGGCGGAGCAAGAGCGGGAGTCTACGAGCAGTACTTC. It translates to CASSFGSGGARAGVYEQYF. The chain has TRBV13 and TRBJ2-7, with 8 bases aligning to TRBD2. Germline V lookup: CDR1 PRHDT, CDR2 FYEKMQ (reference sequence). V dropped 3 bases and J dropped 3; count of bases not matched to a gene: 19. The CDR3 loop spans 19 amino acids.

The V and J genes are TRBV6-1 and TRBJ2-7; 7 bases are a match to TRBD1. V shed 6 bases, J shed 0 bases, and the junction held 2 bases outside the gene matches. The germline CDR1 and CDR2 sequences are MNHNS and SASEGT. This CDR3 has 13 amino acids. The CDR3 region is CASRWDSSYEQYF. The CDR3 DNA reads TGTGCCAGCAGATGGGACAGCTCCTACGAGCAGTACTTC.

V is TRBV7-9 and J is TRBJ2-5, with a weak D call TRBD1 (6 bases). Trimming removed 5 bases from V and 3 bases from J, with 10 bases in between. The CDR3 is 13 residues long. Germline V gene data show CDR1 as SEHNR and CDR2 as FQNEAQ (reference sequence). CDR3 in amino acids: CASSPQGKETQYF. The CDR3, as DNA: TGTGCCAGCAGCCCCCAGGGGAAAGAGACCCAGTACTTC.

The chain couples TRBV10-1 to TRBJ1-2; D remains ambiguous. Germline assignment: CDR1 WNHNN and CDR2 SYGVQD (reference sequence). Trimming pared 3 bases from V and 0 bases from J, leaving 8 bases between. This CDR3 comprises 14 residues. The DNA of the CDR3 is TGCGCCAGCAGTGACCCCCCCGCTAACTATGGCTACACCTTC. Protein product: CASSDPPANYGYTF.

The rearrangement links TRBV5-6 to TRBJ2-1; 7 nucleotides align to TRBD2. Germline values: CDR1 SGHDT, CDR2 YYEEEE. Trimming at V came to 2 bases and at J to 12 bases, leaving 5 bases not matched to a gene. The CDR3 is 12 residues long. The CDR3 loop is CASSLAGNLQFF. The CDR3 DNA reads TGTGCCAGCAGCTTAGCGGGGAACTTGCAGTTCTTC.

The chain has TRBV28 and TRBJ2-3, with 9 bases fitting TRBD2. Germline V gene lookup returns CDR1 MDHEN and CDR2 SYDVKM. The CDR3 length is 18 residues. Trimming took 4 bases from V and 2 from J; bases not matched to a gene: 13. This CDR3 is CASSSSTTSGSYTDTQYF. DNA of the CDR3: TGTGCCAGCAGTTCCTCCACGACTAGCGGTTCGTACACAGATACGCAGTATTTT.

The chain recombines TRBV5-6 with TRBJ1-5; D call uncertain. The V end lost 4 bases, the J end lost 0 bases, and 8 bases lay between the germline ends. This CDR3 has 14 amino acids. CDR1 and CDR2 (germline): SGHDT, YYEEEE. Written as DNA, the CDR3 is TGTGCCAGCAGCATAAAGAATAGCAATCAGCCCCAGCATTTT. Its protein is CASSIKNSNQPQHF.

J is TRBJ2-3 and V is TRBV27; perhaps D is TRBD1 or TRBD2 (6 bases each). The CDR3 is made up of 14 amino acids. Trimming pared 1 base from V and 5 bases from J, leaving 10 bases between. Germline values: CDR1 MNHEY, CDR2 SMNVEV (reference sequence). CDR3: CASSLLGGVDTQYF. CDR3 nucleotide sequence: TGTGCCAGCAGTTTATTGGGGGGCGTAGATACGCAGTATTTT.

The chain couples TRBV10-1 to TRBJ2-2; D is uncertain. The CDR3 spans 13 residues. Trimming cost V 0 bases and J 5 bases, with 4 bases left between them. The V gene's germline CDR1 is WNHNN and CDR2 SYGVQD (reference sequence). CDR3 residues: CASSESGTGELFF. The DNA of the CDR3 is TGCGCCAGCAGTGAGTCGGGGACCGGGGAGCTGTTTTTT.